Detailed here is one T cell receptor (beta chain). Participants reported their clinical history, and cohort assignment relied on those reports. Germline values: CDR1 KGHSY, CDR2 FQNENV. This CDR3 has 16 residues. V was pared by 1 base and J by 0 bases, with 10 bases between. The sample belongs to a study of blood T cell repertoires in COVID-19. Study-level information: The cDNA or gDNA used as material had been derived from T cells, B-cell-depleted T cells, or PBMCs.

The protocol was immunoSEQ multiplex PCR, while the TCRdb copy is restricted to in-frame clones and leaves out a portion. The repertoire holds about 140,000 clones, with 60% to 80% as singletons. The chain recombines TRBV16 with TRBJ1-3; D is ambiguous. The TCR comes from a woman in her fifties or sixties who had recovered from COVID-19. The sequencing input was PBMCs or T cells enriched from blood (not recorded which). The CDR3 coding sequence is TGTGCCAGCAGCCAATATACGGTTAGCTCTGGAAACACCATATATTTT. Translating it yields CASSQYTVSSGNTIYF.